This entry describes one T cell receptor (beta chain). Its antigen remains unidentified. The source of the sample is a study of T cells in Graves' hyperthyroidism and ophthalmopathy. Looking at the study overall: Prior to any treatment, at the point of initial diagnosis, peripheral blood was collected. Findings and limits, study-wide: The blood repertoire included most of the expanded thyroid clonotypes above 0.001.

Patients were excluded for uncontrolled infection, other autoimmune disease, pregnancy or lactation. Clinicians diagnosed patients from clinical symptoms, serum thyroxine and TRAb, thyroid ultrasound and orbital computed tomography. TCR beta CDR3 region amplification was performed from RNA transcripts. HTBI primers were used for first-round RT-PCR of the TCR CDR3. TCRdb processed the multiplex PCR reads anew with MiXCR; each CDR3 protein has one entry. The table shows roughly 640,000 distinct CDR3 sequences, with about a sixth occurring only once. V dropped 5 bases and J dropped 3 bases, with 21 bases sitting between them. CDR1 and CDR2 from the germline V gene are SEHNR and FQNEAQ (reference sequence). The CDR3 length is 17 residues.

The chain links TRBV7-9 to TRBJ2-3; the D call may be TRBD1 or TRBD2 (5 bases each). The TCR originated in a middle-aged woman with Graves' ophthalmopathy. Sequenced: blood. CDR3 in amino acids: CASSGELGALVTDTQYF. In DNA, the CDR3 is TGTGCCAGCAGCGGCGAACTAGGGGCACTGGTGACAGATACGCAGTATTTT.